A single sample is the source of the 29 T cell receptor beta chains below, sequenced in a study of graft-versus-host responses after intestinal transplantation. Data came from immunoSEQ multiplex PCR; TCRdb stores just in-frame clones and leaves some out. This sample has approximately 37,000 clones, with about 92% found just once. This material consisted of PBMCs, taken less than 750 days after intestinal transplantation. Every receptor here comes from a human patient who received an intestinal transplant, so some T cells may come from the graft donor.

The V and J genes are TRBV2 and TRBJ2-7, with TRBD1 as a possible D gene (5 bases). The ends were cut back, 3 bases at V and 0 bases at J, with 9 bases in the middle. Germline V CDR1 and CDR2: SNHLY, FYNNEI. The CDR3 spans 14 residues. The CDR3 is CASSEGQDSYEQYF. The CDR3 DNA reads as TGTGCCAGCAGTGAGGGGCAGGACTCCTACGAGCAGTACTTC.

This clone was counted a single time. J is TRBJ2-7 and V is TRBV5-4, with TRBD2 matching 8 bases. The V and J ends lost 2 bases and 0 bases, in that order; junction bases with no gene match: 7. The CDR3 runs 16 residues. Germline values: CDR1 SGHNT, CDR2 YYREEE (reference sequence). CDR3 sequence (DNA): TGTGCCAGCAGCTTCGAATTAGCGGGGCGCTCCTACGAGCAGTACTTC. It yields the protein CASSFELAGRSYEQYF.

This chain connects TRBV6-1 to TRBJ2-3; D not resolved. The CDR3 has 14 residues. V was shortened by 3 bases and J by 4 bases, with 11 bases between the two germline ends. The germline V gene encodes CDR1 MNHNS and CDR2 SASEGT. CDR3 sequence: CASSEWALPDTQYF. The CDR3 DNA is TGTGCCAGCAGTGAGTGGGCATTGCCAGATACGCAGTATTTT.

This chain links TRBV9 with TRBJ2-5; 11 bases map to TRBD2. Germline V gene lookup returns CDR1 SGDLS and CDR2 YYNGEE. CDR3 length: 16 amino acids. J lost 5 bases, V lost 4 bases, and 10 bases had no gene match. CDR3 coding DNA: TGTGCCAGCAGCCCTCCTAGCGGGGGGCAGGCGGAGACCCAGTACTTC. Its translation is CASSPPSGGQAETQYF.

The chain employs TRBV10-2 and TRBJ1-2; D possibly corresponds to TRBD1 (5 bases). Deletions cut 0 bases from V and 6 bases from J, with 8 bases between. The V gene's germline CDR1 is WSHSY and CDR2 SAAADI. The CDR3 covers 13 residues. CDR3 sequence reads: CASSESIGDGYTF. CDR3 coding DNA: TGCGCCAGCAGTGAGTCTATAGGGGATGGCTACACCTTC.

This sequence joins TRBV5-1 and TRBJ2-3; 9 bases are shared with TRBD1. Germline V lookup: CDR1 SGHRS, CDR2 YFSETQ. The CDR3 consists of 16 residues. Trimming took 3 bases from V and 6 from J; bases not matched to a gene: 11. The CDR3 region is CASSSITGGEMDTQYF. In nucleotides, the CDR3 is TGCGCCAGCAGCTCTATTACAGGGGGCGAAATGGATACGCAGTATTTT.

This chain's CDR3 is CASSQDLVQGERYEQFF. The CDR3 DNA reads TGTGCCAGCAGCCAAGATCTAGTACAGGGCGAGAGATATGAGCAGTTCTTC. The chain joins TRBV14 to TRBJ2-1; D perhaps matches TRBD1 (6 bases). Germline CDR1 SGHDN, CDR2 FVKESK. This CDR3 comprises 17 residues. V was clipped by 0 bases and J by 8 bases, with 20 bases between them. The full variable domain, rest sourced from reference TRBV14 and TRBJ2-1, is EAGVTQFPSHSVIEKGQTVTLRCDPISGHDNLYWYRRVMGKEIKFLLHFVKESKQDESGMPNNRFLAERTGGTYSTLKVQPAELEDSGVYFCASSQDLVQGERYEQFFGPGTRLTVL.

This clone is a singleton in its sample. The chain has TRBV28 and TRBJ1-2; possible D gene TRBD1, 5 bases. Looked up from germline, CDR1 is MDHEN and CDR2 is SYDVKM. Trimming removed 8 bases from V and 0 bases from J, with 10 bases in between. This CDR3 region has 13 residues. CDR3 DNA: TGTGCCAGCTCGAGGGGTGCTAACTATGGCTACACCTTC. Translation gives CASSRGANYGYTF.

The rearrangement joins TRBV27 to TRBJ2-3, with D uncertain. From germline, CDR1 is MNHEY and CDR2 SMNVEV (reference sequence). Trimming took off 3 bases at V and 2 bases at J, with 6 bases between the two ends. The CDR3 has 13 amino acids. The CDR3 loop reads CASSLGPTDTQYF. The CDR3 coding sequence is TGTGCCAGCAGTTTGGGCCCCACAGATACGCAGTATTTT.

The chain joins TRBV19 to TRBJ2-7; D possibly corresponds to TRBD1 (6 bases). V was cut by 8 bases and J by 2 bases, with 13 bases left in between. This CDR3 has 13 residues. In germline, CDR1 is LNHDA, CDR2 SQIVND (reference sequence). The CDR3 reads CASVSGQPYEQYF. CDR3 DNA sequence: TGTGCCAGTGTTTCCGGACAGCCCTACGAGCAGTACTTC.

V and J are TRBV2 and TRBJ1-2; TRBD1 agrees at 10 bases. This CDR3 contains 14 residues. CDR1 and CDR2 (germline): SNHLY, FYNNEI. V lost 7 bases, J lost 4 bases, and 6 bases stayed unmatched. CDR3 residues: CASTLRDRGYGYTF. In DNA form, the CDR3 reads TGTGCCAGCACCCTACGGGACAGGGGCTATGGCTACACCTTC.

The rearrangement joins TRBV9 to TRBJ1-3; TRBD1 aligns across 9 bases. Germline-derived CDR1 and CDR2 are SGDLS and YYNGEE. The CDR3 runs 16 residues. V shed 7 bases and J 4 bases; nucleotides not matched to a gene: 12. The CDR3 nucleotides read TGTGCCAGCGGCAACAGGGGACAGGGATCGGGAAACACCATATATTTT. Its translation: CASGNRGQGSGNTIYF.

The rearrangement links TRBV13 to TRBJ2-2; 8 bases are shared with TRBD2. Germline V gene sequence: CDR1 PRHDT, CDR2 FYEKMQ (reference sequence). V was pared by 0 bases and J by 4 bases, with 10 bases of the junction left unmatched. The CDR3 contains 18 residues. The CDR3 DNA reads as TGTGCCAGCAGCTTAGGCCTCCGTTGGGCGGGGGGCACCGGGGAGCTGTTTTTT. Encoded protein: CASSLGLRWAGGTGELFF.

This clone qualifies as medium-sized. This chain joins TRBV18 and TRBJ1-2, with TRBD1 matching 12 bases. V lost 3 bases, J lost 4 bases, and 6 bases stayed unmatched. This CDR3 has 16 residues. Germline V gene sequence: CDR1 KGHSH, CDR2 LQKENI. CDR3 coding DNA: TGTGCCAGCTCACCCGGGACAGGGGGCCAAGGCTATGGCTACACCTTC. It is translated as CASSPGTGGQGYGYTF.

The rearrangement uses TRBV5-5 and TRBJ1-1, with D possibly TRBD1 on 5 matching bases. V was clipped by 3 bases and J by 8 bases, with 11 bases between them. CDR1 and CDR2 (germline): SGHKS, YYEKEE (reference sequence). The CDR3 is made up of 12 amino acids. The CDR3 sequence is CASSWGRGEAFF. The DNA of the CDR3 is TGTGCCAGCAGCTGGGGCAGAGGGGAAGCTTTCTTT.

The rearrangement joins TRBV5-5 to TRBJ1-3; possible D gene TRBD1, 5 bases. Germline V CDR1 and CDR2: SGHKS, YYEKEE (reference sequence). The CDR3 totals 15 residues. Trimming stripped 1 base from V and 0 bases from J, with 8 bases between. The CDR3 region is CASSLLGTSGNTIYF. The CDR3 DNA follows: TGTGCCAGCAGCTTGTTGGGGACCTCTGGAAACACCATATATTTT.

The DNA for the CDR3 is TGCGCCAGCGGTGGGGCTTTGGGGCCCCAGCATTTT. Translation gives CASGGALGPQHF. The genes are TRBV10-2 and TRBJ1-5; D is possibly TRBD1 (5 bases). Germline V lookup: CDR1 WSHSY, CDR2 SAAADI. The CDR3 has 12 amino acids. Trimming removed 8 bases at V and 9 bases at J, with 14 bases between.

J is TRBJ2-5 and V is TRBV6-1, with D tentatively TRBD1 (6 bases). The CDR3 runs 16 residues. The V end was cut by 1 base, the J end by 4 bases, with 16 bases between. In germline, CDR1 is MNHNS, CDR2 SASEGT. The CDR3: CASSEGGGFTPETQYF. The CDR3 nucleotides read TGTGCCAGCAGTGAAGGAGGGGGATTTACTCCAGAGACCCAGTACTTC.

The V gene is TRBV19, the J gene TRBJ1-2, with TRBD1 matching 7 bases. From germline, CDR1 is LNHDA and CDR2 SQIVND (reference sequence). With 5 bases clipped from V and 13 bases from J, the junction kept 22 bases outside the gene matches. The CDR3 extends over 16 amino acids. The CDR3 sequence is CASSPWTGQKNWVVTF. The CDR3 DNA is TGTGCCAGTAGTCCGTGGACAGGTCAAAAAAATTGGGTTGTCACCTTC.

V gene TRBV4-2 combines with J gene TRBJ1-5; D remains unclear. CDR3 length equals 12 residues. Per the germline V gene, CDR1 is LGHNA and CDR2 is YNFKEQ. Trimming cost V 0 bases and J 7 bases, with 4 bases left between them. As DNA, the CDR3 is TGTGCCAGCAGCCAAGATCACCAGCCCCAGCATTTT. Its protein is CASSQDHQPQHF.

This chain uses TRBV6-5 with TRBJ1-2; D possibly corresponds to TRBD1 (5 bases). Germline-derived CDR1 and CDR2 are MNHEY and SVGAGI. Trimming pared 8 bases from V and 8 bases from J, leaving 21 bases between. The CDR3 spans 14 residues. The CDR3 reads CASHYGGEVGGYTF. CDR3 DNA: TGTGCCAGCCATTACGGGGGTGAGGTGGGAGGCTACACCTTC.

This sequence joins TRBV27 and TRBJ2-7, with D perhaps assigned TRBD1 or TRBD2 (5 bases each). V lost 7 bases and J lost 2, with 18 bases in between. Germline-derived CDR1 and CDR2 are MNHEY and SMNVEV (reference sequence). CDR3 length equals 15 residues. The DNA of the CDR3 is TGTGCCAGCATGGGAGACAGAGGGGTACCCTACGAGCAGTACTTC. This codes for CASMGDRGVPYEQYF.

J is TRBJ2-7 and V is TRBV2; D possibly matches TRBD1 or TRBD2 (5 bases each). Germline V CDR1 and CDR2: SNHLY, FYNNEI. Trimming removed 8 bases at V and 0 bases at J, with 11 bases between. This CDR3 has 13 residues. CDR3 nucleotide sequence: TGTGCCAGCGCGGTGGGGGACTCCTACGAGCAGTACTTC. Its translation is CASAVGDSYEQYF.

The genes are TRBV7-3 and TRBJ2-1; 7 nucleotides line up with TRBD1. The CDR3 totals 13 residues. Per the germline V gene, CDR1 is SGHTA and CDR2 is FQGTGA. After removal of 4 bases from V and 6 bases from J, the junction contained 3 bases not matched to a gene. The CDR3 protein is CASSYGTVNEQFF. CDR3 nucleotide sequence: TGTGCCAGCAGCTACGGGACAGTCAATGAGCAGTTCTTC.

CDR3 amino acids: CASSVDRVSGNTIYF. CDR3 in DNA: TGTGCCAGCAGCGTAGACAGGGTCTCTGGAAACACCATATATTTT. The genes are TRBV9 and TRBJ1-3, with a possible D match to TRBD1 (6 bases). The CDR3 length is 15 residues. From germline, CDR1 is SGDLS and CDR2 YYNGEE. V lost 0 bases to trimming and J lost 0 bases, with 7 bases between them.

The chain links TRBV10-3 to TRBJ2-5; TRBD1 matches 10 bases. CDR1 and CDR2 (germline): ENHRY, SYGVKD. The CDR3 is 13 residues long. Trimming at V came to 4 bases and at J to 4 bases, leaving 0 bases not matched to a gene. CDR3 DNA sequence: TGTGCCATCAGTGGACAGGGGGCAGAGACCCAGTACTTC. Encoded protein: CAISGQGAETQYF.

J is TRBJ2-7 and V is TRBV29-1; TRBD1 aligns across 10 bases. V shed 1 base, J shed 12 bases, and the junction held 15 bases outside the gene matches. The CDR3 extends over 15 amino acids. Germline V gene data show CDR1 as SQVTM and CDR2 as ANQGSEA. The DNA for the CDR3 is TGCAGCGTTGAAGCCTGGGACAGGGGCCGCCGTCGGCCGTACTTC. Encoded protein: CSVEAWDRGRRRPYF.

V gene TRBV6-5 combines with J gene TRBJ2-7; D not resolved. The germline V gene encodes CDR1 MNHEY and CDR2 SVGAGI. This CDR3 contains 13 residues. The V gene lost 8 bases and the J gene lost 4 bases, with 15 bases spanning the gap. Here the CDR3 reads CASCPKLGYEQYF. The CDR3 bases are TGTGCCAGCTGCCCGAAGCTCGGTTACGAGCAGTACTTC.

The V and J genes are TRBV6-6 and TRBJ1-2, with no clear D. This CDR3 region has 15 residues. Per germline, CDR1 MNHNY and CDR2 SVGAGI (reference sequence). V was cut by 6 bases and J by 3 bases, with 17 bases left in between. The CDR3 region has the DNA TGTGCCAGCAGCCGCCTTTTGGCGTCCGACTATGGCTACACCTTC. It specifies CASSRLLASDYGYTF.